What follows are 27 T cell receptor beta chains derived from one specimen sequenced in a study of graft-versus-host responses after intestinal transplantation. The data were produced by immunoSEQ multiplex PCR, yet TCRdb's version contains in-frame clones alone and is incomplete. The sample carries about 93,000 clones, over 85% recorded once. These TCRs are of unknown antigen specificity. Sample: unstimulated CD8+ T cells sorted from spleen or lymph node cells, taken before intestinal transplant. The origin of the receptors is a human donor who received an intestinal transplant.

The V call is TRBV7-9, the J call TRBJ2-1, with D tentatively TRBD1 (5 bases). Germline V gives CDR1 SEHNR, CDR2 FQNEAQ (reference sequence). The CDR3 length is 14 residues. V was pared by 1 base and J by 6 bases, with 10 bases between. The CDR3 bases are TGTGCCAGCAGCTTAGAGGGGTTGAGCAATGAGCAGTTCTTC. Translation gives CASSLEGLSNEQFF.

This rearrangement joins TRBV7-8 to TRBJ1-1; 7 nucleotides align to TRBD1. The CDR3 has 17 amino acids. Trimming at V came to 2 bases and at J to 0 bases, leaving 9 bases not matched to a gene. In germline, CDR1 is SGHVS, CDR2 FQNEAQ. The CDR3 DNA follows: TGTGCCAGCAGCTTACGGGGACAGCACTCCATGAACACTGAAGCTTTCTTT. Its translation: CASSLRGQHSMNTEAFF.

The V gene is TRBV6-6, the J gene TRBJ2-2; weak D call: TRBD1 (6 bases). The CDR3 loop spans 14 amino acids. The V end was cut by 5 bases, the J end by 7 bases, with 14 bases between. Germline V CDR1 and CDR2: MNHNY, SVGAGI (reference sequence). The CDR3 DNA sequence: TGTGCCAGCAGTGCAGCCCAGGGGATCGGGGAGCTGTTTTTT. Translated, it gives CASSAAQGIGELFF.

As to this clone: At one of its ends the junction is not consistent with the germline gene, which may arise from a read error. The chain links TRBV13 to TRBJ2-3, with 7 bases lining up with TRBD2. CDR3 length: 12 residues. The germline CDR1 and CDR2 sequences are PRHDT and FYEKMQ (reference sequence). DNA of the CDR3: TGTGCCAGCAGGACTAGCAGAGATACGCAGTATTTT. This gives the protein CASRTSRDTQYF.

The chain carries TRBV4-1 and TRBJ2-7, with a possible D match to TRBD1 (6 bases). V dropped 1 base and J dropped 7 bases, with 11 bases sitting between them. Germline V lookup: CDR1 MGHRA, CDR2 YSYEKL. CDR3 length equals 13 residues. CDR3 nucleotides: TGCGCCAGCAGCCAAGTAACAGGGAGAGAGCAGTACTTC. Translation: CASSQVTGREQYF.

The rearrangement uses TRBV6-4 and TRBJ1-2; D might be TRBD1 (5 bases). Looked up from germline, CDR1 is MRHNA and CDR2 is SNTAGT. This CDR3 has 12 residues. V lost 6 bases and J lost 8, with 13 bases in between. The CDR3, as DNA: TGTGCCAGCAGACGTCAGGGTTCCGGCTACACCTTC. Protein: CASRRQGSGYTF.

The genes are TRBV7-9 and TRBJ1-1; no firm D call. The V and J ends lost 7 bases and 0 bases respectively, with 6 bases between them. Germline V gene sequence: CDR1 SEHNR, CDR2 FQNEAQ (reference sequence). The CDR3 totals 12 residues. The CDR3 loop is CASITVNTEAFF. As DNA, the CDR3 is TGTGCCAGCATCACGGTGAACACTGAAGCTTTCTTT.

CDR3 bases: TGTGCCAGCAGCCTCCATTCCTGGGGAGGCGATCAGCCCCAGCATTTT. It translates to CASSLHSWGGDQPQHF. This chain connects TRBV7-2 to TRBJ1-5, with no clear D. The germline gives CDR1 SGHTA, CDR2 FQGNSA. Deletions cut 5 bases from V and 5 bases from J, with 19 bases between. The CDR3 has 16 residues. Complete variable domain (other parts from reference TRBV7-2 and TRBJ1-5): GAGVSQSPSNKVTEKGKDVELRCDPISGHTALYWYRQSLGQGLEFLIYFQGNSAPDKSGLPSDRFSAERTGGSVSTLTIQRTQQEDSAVYLCASSLHSWGGDQPQHFGDGTRLSIL.

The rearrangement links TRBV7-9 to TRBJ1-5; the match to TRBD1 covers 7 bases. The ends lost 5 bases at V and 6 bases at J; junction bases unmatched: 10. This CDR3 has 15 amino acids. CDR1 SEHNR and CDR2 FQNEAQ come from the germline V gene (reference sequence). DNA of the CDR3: TGTGCCAGCAGCCCCGACGGGGACAGACGTCAGCCCCAGCATTTT. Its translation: CASSPDGDRRQPQHF.

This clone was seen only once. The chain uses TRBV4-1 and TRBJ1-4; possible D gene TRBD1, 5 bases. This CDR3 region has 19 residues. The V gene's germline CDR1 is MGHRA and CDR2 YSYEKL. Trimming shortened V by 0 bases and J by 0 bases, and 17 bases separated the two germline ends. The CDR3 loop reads CASSQETSQQGATNEKLFF. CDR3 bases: TGCGCCAGCAGCCAAGAGACCTCCCAGCAGGGCGCAACTAATGAAAAACTGTTTTTT.

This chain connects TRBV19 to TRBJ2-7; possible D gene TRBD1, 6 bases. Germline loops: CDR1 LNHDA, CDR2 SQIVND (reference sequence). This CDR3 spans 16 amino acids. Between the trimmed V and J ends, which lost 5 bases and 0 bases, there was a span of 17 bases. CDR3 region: CASSWGPQTSSYEQYF. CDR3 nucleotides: TGTGCCAGTAGTTGGGGGCCGCAAACGAGCTCCTACGAGCAGTACTTC.

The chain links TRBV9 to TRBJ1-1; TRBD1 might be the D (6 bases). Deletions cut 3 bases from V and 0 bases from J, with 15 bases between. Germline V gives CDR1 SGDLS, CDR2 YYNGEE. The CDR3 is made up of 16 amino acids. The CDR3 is CASSAYSGTLNTEAFF. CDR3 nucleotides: TGTGCCAGCAGCGCCTACTCCGGGACACTGAACACTGAAGCTTTCTTT.

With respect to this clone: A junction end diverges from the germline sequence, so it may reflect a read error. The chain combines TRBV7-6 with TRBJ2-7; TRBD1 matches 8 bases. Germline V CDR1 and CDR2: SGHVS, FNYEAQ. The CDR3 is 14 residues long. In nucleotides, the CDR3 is TGTGCCAGCAGCTTAGACAGGGGGGCCTACGAGCAGTGCTTC. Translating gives CASSLDRGAYEQCF.

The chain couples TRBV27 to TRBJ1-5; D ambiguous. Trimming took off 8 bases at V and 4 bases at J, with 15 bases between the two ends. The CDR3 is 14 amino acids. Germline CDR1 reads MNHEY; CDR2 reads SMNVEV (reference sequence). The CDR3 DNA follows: TGTGCCAGCGGGTCTTTCGGGAGAAATCAGCCCCAGCATTTT. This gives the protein CASGSFGRNQPQHF.

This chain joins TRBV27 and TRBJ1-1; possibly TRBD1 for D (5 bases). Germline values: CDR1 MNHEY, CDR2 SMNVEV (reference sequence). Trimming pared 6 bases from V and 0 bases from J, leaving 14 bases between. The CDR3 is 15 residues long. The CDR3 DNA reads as TGTGCCAGCAGCACAACCGGGGGTTTGAACACTGAAGCTTTCTTT. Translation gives CASSTTGGLNTEAFF.

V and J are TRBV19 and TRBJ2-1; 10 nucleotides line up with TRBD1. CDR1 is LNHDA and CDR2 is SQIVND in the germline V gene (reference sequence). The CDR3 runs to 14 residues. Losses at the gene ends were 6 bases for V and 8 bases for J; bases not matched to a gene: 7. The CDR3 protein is CASSSGQGYDEQFF. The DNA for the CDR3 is TGTGCCAGTAGCTCGGGACAGGGGTACGATGAGCAGTTCTTC.

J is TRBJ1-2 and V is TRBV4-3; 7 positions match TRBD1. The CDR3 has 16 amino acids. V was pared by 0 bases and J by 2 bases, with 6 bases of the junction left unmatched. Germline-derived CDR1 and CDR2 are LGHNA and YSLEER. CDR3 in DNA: TGCGCCAGCAGCCAAGATGGGACAGCGGCCAACTATGGCTACACCTTC. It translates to CASSQDGTAANYGYTF.

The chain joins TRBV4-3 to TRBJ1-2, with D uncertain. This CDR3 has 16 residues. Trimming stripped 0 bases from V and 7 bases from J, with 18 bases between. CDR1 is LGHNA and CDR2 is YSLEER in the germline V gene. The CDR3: CASSQETAGFPSGYTF. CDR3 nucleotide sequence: TGCGCCAGCAGCCAAGAGACGGCAGGCTTTCCCTCTGGCTACACCTTC.

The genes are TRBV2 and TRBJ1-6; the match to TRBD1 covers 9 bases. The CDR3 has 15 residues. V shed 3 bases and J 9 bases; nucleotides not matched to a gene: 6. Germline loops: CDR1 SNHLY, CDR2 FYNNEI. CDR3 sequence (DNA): TGTGCCAGCAGTGAGACCGGGACAGGGATTTCACCCCTCCACTTT. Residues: CASSETGTGISPLHF.

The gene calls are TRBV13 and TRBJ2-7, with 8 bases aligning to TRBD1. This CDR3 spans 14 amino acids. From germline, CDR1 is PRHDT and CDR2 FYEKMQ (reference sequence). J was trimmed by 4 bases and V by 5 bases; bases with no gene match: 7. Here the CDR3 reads CASSPVDRAYEQYF. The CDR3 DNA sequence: TGTGCCAGCAGCCCGGTGGACAGGGCGTACGAGCAGTACTTC.

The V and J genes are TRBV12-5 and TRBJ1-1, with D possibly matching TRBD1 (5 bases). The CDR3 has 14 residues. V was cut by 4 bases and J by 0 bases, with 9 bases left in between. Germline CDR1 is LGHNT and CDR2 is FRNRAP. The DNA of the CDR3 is TGTGCTAGTGGTTGGGAGGGGTTGAACACTGAAGCTTTCTTT. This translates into CASGWEGLNTEAFF.

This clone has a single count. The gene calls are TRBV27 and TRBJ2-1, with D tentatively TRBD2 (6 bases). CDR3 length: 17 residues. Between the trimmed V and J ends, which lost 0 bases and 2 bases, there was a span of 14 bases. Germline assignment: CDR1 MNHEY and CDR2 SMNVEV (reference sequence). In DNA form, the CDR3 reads TGTGCCAGCAGTTTATCGGTAAGCGGGCCGCCCTACAATGAGCAGTTCTTC. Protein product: CASSLSVSGPPYNEQFF.

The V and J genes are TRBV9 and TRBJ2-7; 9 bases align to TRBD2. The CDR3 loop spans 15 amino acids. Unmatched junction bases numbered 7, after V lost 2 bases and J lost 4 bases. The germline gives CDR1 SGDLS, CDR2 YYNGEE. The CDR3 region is CASSVSASGMYEQYF. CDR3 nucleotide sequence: TGTGCCAGCAGCGTCAGCGCTAGCGGGATGTACGAGCAGTACTTC.

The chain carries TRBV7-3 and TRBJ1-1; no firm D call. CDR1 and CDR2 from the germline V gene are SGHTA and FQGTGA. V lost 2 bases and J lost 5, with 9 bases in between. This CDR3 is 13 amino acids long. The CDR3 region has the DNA TGTGCCAGCAGCTTAGGAGCGTCTACTGAAGCTTTCTTT. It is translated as CASSLGASTEAFF.

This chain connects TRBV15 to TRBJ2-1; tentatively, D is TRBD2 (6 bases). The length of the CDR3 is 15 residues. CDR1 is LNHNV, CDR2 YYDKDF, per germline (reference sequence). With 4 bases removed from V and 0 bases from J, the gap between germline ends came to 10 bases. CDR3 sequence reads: CATSTRGSSYNEQFF. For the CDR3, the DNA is TGTGCCACCAGCACCCGGGGGAGCTCCTACAATGAGCAGTTCTTC.

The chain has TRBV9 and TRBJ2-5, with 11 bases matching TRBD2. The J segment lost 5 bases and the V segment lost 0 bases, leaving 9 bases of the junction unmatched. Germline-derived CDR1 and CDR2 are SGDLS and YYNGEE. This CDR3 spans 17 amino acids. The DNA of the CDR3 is TGTGCCAGCAGCGTAGCGCTAGCGGGGGGAGGCTTCGAGACCCAGTACTTC. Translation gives CASSVALAGGGFETQYF.

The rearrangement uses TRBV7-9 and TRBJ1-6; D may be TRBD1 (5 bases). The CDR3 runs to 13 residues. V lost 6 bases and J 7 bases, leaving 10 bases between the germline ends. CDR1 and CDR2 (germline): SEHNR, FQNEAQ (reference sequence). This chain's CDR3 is CASRGPANSPLHF. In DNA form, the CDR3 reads TGTGCCAGCAGGGGGCCAGCGAATTCACCCCTCCACTTT. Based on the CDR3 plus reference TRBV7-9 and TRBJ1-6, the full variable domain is DTGVSQNPRHKITKRGQNVTFRCDPISEHNRLYWYRQTLGQGPEFLTYFQNEAQLEKSRLLSDRFSAERPKGSFSTLEIQRTEQGDSAMYLCASRGPANSPLHFGNGTRLTVT.